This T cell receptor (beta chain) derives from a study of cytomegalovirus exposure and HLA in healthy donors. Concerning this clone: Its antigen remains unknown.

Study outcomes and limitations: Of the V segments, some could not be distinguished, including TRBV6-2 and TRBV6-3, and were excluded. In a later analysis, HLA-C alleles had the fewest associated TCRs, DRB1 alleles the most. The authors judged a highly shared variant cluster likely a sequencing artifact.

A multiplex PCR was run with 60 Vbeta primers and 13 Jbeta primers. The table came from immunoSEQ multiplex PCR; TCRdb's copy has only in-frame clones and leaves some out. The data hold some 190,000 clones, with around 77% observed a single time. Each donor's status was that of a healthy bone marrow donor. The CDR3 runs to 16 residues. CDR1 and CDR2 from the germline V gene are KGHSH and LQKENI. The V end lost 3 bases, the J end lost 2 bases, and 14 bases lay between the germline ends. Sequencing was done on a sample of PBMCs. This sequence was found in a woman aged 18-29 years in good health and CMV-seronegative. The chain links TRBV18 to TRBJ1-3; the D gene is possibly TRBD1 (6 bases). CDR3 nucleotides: TGTGCCAGCTCACCCCAGGGGACCGCGACTGGAAACACCATATATTTT. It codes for CASSPQGTATGNTIYF.